One sample yielded the 27 T cell receptor beta chains listed below, sequenced in a study of blood T cell repertoires in COVID-19. Profiling relied on immunoSEQ multiplex PCR, and the TCRdb table lists in-frame clones only, not all of them. Of about 40,000 clones listed, about 80% are singletons. Sequenced: peripheral blood. The receptor set was obtained from a human donor with acute or convalescent COVID-19. The donor label of this sample is uncertain.

V usage is TRBV15 and J usage is TRBJ2-3; D perhaps matches TRBD1 (6 bases). V lost 3 bases and J 0 bases, leaving 10 bases between the germline ends. CDR3 length equals 15 residues. Looked up from germline, CDR1 is LNHNV and CDR2 is YYDKDF (reference sequence). The DNA for the CDR3 is TGTGCCACCAGCAGGGACAGAACTAGCACAGATACGCAGTATTTT. Protein sequence: CATSRDRTSTDTQYF.

The rearrangement uses TRBV5-5 and TRBJ2-3; TRBD1 is a possible D gene (6 bases). The CDR3 is 14 amino acids. Trimming removed 1 base at V and 4 bases at J, with 10 bases between. CDR1 and CDR2 from the germline V gene are SGHKS and YYEKEE (reference sequence). The CDR3 DNA sequence: TGTGCCAGCAGCTTGCAGGGGAGCCCAGATACGCAGTATTTT. Translated, it gives CASSLQGSPDTQYF.

The table lists this clone with a few counts. The chain couples TRBV25-1 to TRBJ1-2, with D unresolved. This CDR3 is 12 amino acids long. V dropped 1 base and J dropped 8 bases, with 8 bases sitting between them. CDR1 and CDR2 from the germline V gene are MGHDK and SYGVNS. CDR3 region: CASSEWPGGYTF. DNA for the CDR3: TGTGCCAGCAGTGAATGGCCAGGAGGCTACACCTTC.

This rearrangement joins TRBV11-3 to TRBJ1-1; 8 bases line up with TRBD1. There are 15 residues in the CDR3. V was pared by 5 bases and J by 1 base, with 6 bases of the junction left unmatched. Germline V CDR1 and CDR2: SGHNT, YENEEA. The CDR3 reads CASSTGQGGNTEAFF. The CDR3, as DNA: TGTGCCAGCAGCACCGGACAGGGTGGGAACACTGAAGCTTTCTTT.

The gene calls are TRBV6-6 and TRBJ1-3; TRBD1 is a possible D gene (6 bases). This CDR3 is built from 16 residues. Trimming pared 4 bases from V and 2 bases from J, leaving 15 bases between. The germline CDR1 and CDR2 sequences are MNHNY and SVGAGI (reference sequence). Written as DNA, the CDR3 is TGTGCCAGCAGTTCCCGGGACACCGATCCTGGAAACACCATATATTTT. Translated: CASSSRDTDPGNTIYF.

This clone was seen a handful of times. The J gene is TRBJ1-2, the V gene TRBV7-9; a weak D match, TRBD1 (5 bases). The CDR3 is 15 amino acids. Germline lookup yields CDR1 SEHNR and CDR2 FQNEAQ (reference sequence). V was cut by 5 bases and J by 4 bases, with 17 bases left in between. CDR3 protein: CASSPTGDPFYGYTF. CDR3 in DNA: TGTGCCAGCAGCCCCACAGGAGATCCTTTCTATGGCTACACCTTC.

This clone was seen more than once but under ten times. This chain uses TRBV5-1 with TRBJ2-3, with 9 nucleotides matching TRBD2. The CDR3 is made up of 17 amino acids. The germline gives CDR1 SGHRS, CDR2 YFSETQ. V lost 4 bases, J lost 6 bases, and 15 bases stayed unmatched. The CDR3 is CASSPGTSSLGRDTQYF. The CDR3 DNA reads as TGCGCCAGCAGCCCGGGGACTAGCAGTTTGGGGAGGGATACGCAGTATTTT.

This chain joins TRBV7-9 and TRBJ1-5; perhaps TRBD1 as D (5 bases). CDR1 SEHNR and CDR2 FQNEAQ come from the germline V gene (reference sequence). V was cut by 1 base and J by 7 bases, with 11 bases left in between. The CDR3 has 14 residues. CDR3 DNA: TGTGCCAGCAGCTTAGACGACAGCCGGCAGCCCCAGCATTTT. Its protein product is CASSLDDSRQPQHF.

V is TRBV28 and J is TRBJ1-5; tentatively, D is TRBD1 (6 bases). The CDR3 runs 15 residues. Germline V CDR1 and CDR2: MDHEN, SYDVKM. V was trimmed by 6 bases and J by 3 bases, leaving 15 bases between them. CDR3 DNA: TGTGCCAGCAGCCCCGGGGGGCGAATCAATCAGCCCCAGCATTTT. Translated: CASSPGGRINQPQHF.

The chain recombines TRBV7-9 with TRBJ2-3, with TRBD2 matching 7 bases. This CDR3 comprises 15 residues. Germline V lookup: CDR1 SEHNR, CDR2 FQNEAQ (reference sequence). With V trimmed by 2 bases and J by 3 bases, 5 bases remained unmatched. The CDR3 is CASSLSGGRTDTQYF. CDR3 DNA: TGTGCCAGCAGCTTATCCGGGGGGAGGACAGATACGCAGTATTTT.

This rearrangement joins TRBV5-4 to TRBJ1-3; 8 bases map to TRBD1. CDR3 length: 17 amino acids. V shed 0 bases, J shed 0 bases, and the junction held 5 bases outside the gene matches. CDR1 and CDR2 (germline): SGHNT, YYREEE (reference sequence). The CDR3, as DNA: TGTGCCAGCAGCTTGGCCGGGACAGGATTCTCTGGAAACACCATATATTTT. Its translation: CASSLAGTGFSGNTIYF.

This chain uses TRBV5-4 with TRBJ2-2; 8 nucleotides match TRBD2. Germline lookup yields CDR1 SGHNT and CDR2 YYREEE (reference sequence). Losses at the gene ends were 4 bases for V and 4 bases for J; bases not matched to a gene: 12. The CDR3 loop spans 17 amino acids. DNA of the CDR3: TGTGCCAGCAGCCCAACCGGGACTAGAGCGGCCACCGGGGAGCTGTTTTTT. Its protein is CASSPTGTRAATGELFF.

The chain couples TRBV18 to TRBJ1-2; D call uncertain. Trimming stripped 0 bases from V and 7 bases from J, with 12 bases between. This CDR3 region has 14 residues. Germline V lookup: CDR1 KGHSH, CDR2 LQKENI. CDR3 sequence: CASSPPSLRGGYTF. The DNA of the CDR3 is TGTGCCAGCTCACCACCCAGTTTAAGAGGTGGCTACACCTTC.

The rearrangement joins TRBV21-1 to TRBJ2-1; the table's D call, TRBD2, was not checked against the DNA. TRBV21-1 is labeled a pseudogene. The CDR3 extends over 17 amino acids. The CDR3: CASSSTSFVGSYNEQFF. DNA for the CDR3: TGTGCCAGCAGCTCGACTAGCTTCGTAGGTTCCTACAATGAGCAGTTCTTC.

This rearrangement joins TRBV4-1 to TRBJ1-2; TRBD1 aligns across 7 bases. The trim removed 0 bases at V and 1 base at J, leaving 5 bases unmatched. Germline V gene lookup returns CDR1 MGHRA and CDR2 YSYEKL. This CDR3 comprises 16 residues. The CDR3 bases are TGCGCCAGCAGCCAAGATGGGACAGCCAGTAACTATGGCTACACCTTC. Amino acids: CASSQDGTASNYGYTF.

This clone was detected only once. The chain carries TRBV9 and TRBJ2-7; a weak D match, TRBD1 (5 bases). Deletions cut 2 bases from V and 2 bases from J, with 14 bases between. The germline V gene encodes CDR1 SGDLS and CDR2 YYNGEE. This CDR3 has 15 amino acids. For the CDR3, the DNA is TGTGCCAGCAGCGTCAGCGACAAGGGGACCTACGAGCAGTACTTC. Encoded protein: CASSVSDKGTYEQYF.

This clone was seen just once. This chain uses TRBV7-9 with TRBJ1-4; D is unresolved. Germline CDR1 reads SEHNR; CDR2 reads FQNEAQ (reference sequence). Trimming took off 3 bases at V and 8 bases at J, with 10 bases between the two ends. The CDR3 runs to 13 residues. CDR3 in amino acids: CASSFRGSEKLFF. CDR3 DNA sequence: TGTGCCAGCAGCTTCCGGGGTAGCGAAAAACTGTTTTTT.

The rearrangement links TRBV9 to TRBJ2-1; 7 nucleotides line up with TRBD1. Germline V gives CDR1 SGDLS, CDR2 YYNGEE. The J segment lost 6 bases and the V segment lost 0 bases, leaving 3 bases of the junction unmatched. The CDR3 contains 14 residues. As DNA, the CDR3 is TGTGCCAGCAGCGTAGAGGGGGCCTTCAATGAGCAGTTCTTC. It translates to CASSVEGAFNEQFF.

This chain uses TRBV12-3 or TRBV12-4 with TRBJ2-3; D unclear. Trimming removed 6 bases at V and 0 bases at J, with 4 bases between. The CDR3 is 12 amino acids. The CDR3 sequence: CASRSSTDTQYF. The DNA of the CDR3 is TGTGCCAGCAGATCGAGCACAGATACGCAGTATTTT.

The V gene is TRBV19, the J gene TRBJ2-7; TRBD2 aligns across 13 bases. Germline lookup yields CDR1 LNHDA and CDR2 SQIVND (reference sequence). The V segment lost 4 bases and the J segment 3 bases; nucleotides outside the gene matches: 6. The CDR3 spans 16 residues. This chain's CDR3 is CASSRSGTSGVYEQYF. CDR3 nucleotides: TGTGCCAGTAGTAGATCCGGGACTAGCGGGGTCTACGAGCAGTACTTC. Full variable domain (missing parts from reference TRBV19 and TRBJ2-7): DGGITQSPKYLFRKEGQNVTLSCEQNLNHDAMYWYRQDPGQGLRLIYYSQIVNDFQKGDIAEGYSVSREKKESFPLTVTSAQKNPTAFYLCASSRSGTSGVYEQYFGPGTRLTVT.

This clone turned up a few times. The rearrangement joins TRBV5-1 to TRBJ1-3, with 7 bases lining up with TRBD1. CDR1 and CDR2 (germline): SGHRS, YFSETQ. This CDR3 has 16 amino acids. The trim removed 2 bases at V and 2 bases at J, leaving 7 bases unmatched. CDR3 sequence: CASSLSTGAAGNTIYF. DNA of the CDR3: TGCGCCAGCAGCTTATCAACAGGGGCCGCTGGAAACACCATATATTTT.

The rearrangement links TRBV6-5 to TRBJ2-4, with TRBD2 matching 7 bases. The germline gives CDR1 MNHEY, CDR2 SVGAGI. Trimming removed 6 bases from V and 8 bases from J; junction bases left unmatched: 7. This CDR3 has 13 amino acids. The CDR3 region is CASRERGRDIQYF. The CDR3 DNA sequence: TGTGCCAGCAGAGAGCGGGGCCGGGACATTCAGTACTTC.

This clone occurred a few times. The J gene is TRBJ2-1, the V gene TRBV5-4; 7 positions agree with TRBD2. Germline V gene data show CDR1 as SGHNT and CDR2 as YYREEE (reference sequence). V lost 0 bases, J lost 0 bases, and 6 bases stayed unmatched. This CDR3 spans 17 amino acids. The CDR3 here is CASSLGPREDSYNEQFF. The CDR3 DNA is TGTGCCAGCAGCTTGGGGCCCCGGGAGGACTCCTACAATGAGCAGTTCTTC. The whole variable domain, filled in from reference TRBV5-4 and TRBJ2-1, reads ETGVTQSPTHLIKTRGQQVTLRCSSQSGHNTVSWYQQALGQGPQFIFQYYREEENGRGNFPPRFSGLQFPNYSSELNVNALELDDSALYLCASSLGPREDSYNEQFFGPGTRLTVL.

This clone occurred a few times. The gene calls are TRBV5-1 and TRBJ2-1, with a possible D match to TRBD2 (5 bases). Trimming pared 6 bases from V and 1 base from J, leaving 14 bases between. The CDR3 length is 15 residues. Per the germline V gene, CDR1 is SGHRS and CDR2 is YFSETQ. The CDR3 loop is CASTLSVQSYNEQFF. The DNA for the CDR3 is TGCGCCAGCACACTTAGCGTACAGTCCTACAATGAGCAGTTCTTC.

This clone was picked up one time. This chain connects TRBV9 to TRBJ2-1; D is undetermined. Germline values: CDR1 SGDLS, CDR2 YYNGEE. Trimming removed 4 bases at V and 8 bases at J, with 10 bases between. CDR3 length: 12 residues. The CDR3 is CASSPQMHEQFF. DNA for the CDR3: TGTGCCAGCAGCCCCCAGATGCATGAGCAGTTCTTC.

This clone was found a few times. The chain has TRBV29-1 and TRBJ1-2, with TRBD1 matching 7 bases. Germline assignment: CDR1 SQVTM and CDR2 ANQGSEA. The trim removed 6 bases at V and 0 bases at J, leaving 4 bases unmatched. The CDR3 covers 13 residues. The CDR3 sequence: CSVVTGANYGYTF. The CDR3 nucleotides are TGCAGCGTGGTAACAGGGGCTAACTATGGCTACACCTTC. The entire variable domain, with the rest obtained from reference TRBV29-1 and TRBJ1-2, is as follows: SAVISQKPSRDICQRGTSLTIQCQVDSQVTMMFWYRQQPGQSLTLIATANQGSEATYESGFVIDKFPISRPNLTFSTLTVSNMSPEDSSIYLCSVVTGANYGYTFGSGTRLTVV.

This clone has only one observation. The CDR3 is CATSDRGRHGYTF. The CDR3 DNA reads as TGTGCCACCTCGGACAGGGGGCGACATGGCTACACCTTC. The chain links TRBV24-1 to TRBJ1-2, with 11 bases aligning to TRBD1. The ends lost 9 bases at V and 6 bases at J; junction bases unmatched: 5. The germline V gene encodes CDR1 KGHDR and CDR2 SFDVKD. This CDR3 has 13 amino acids.